This T cell receptor (beta chain) was recorded in a study of CD8 T cells in Susac syndrome. Study-wide results and caveats: The authors acknowledged that their TCR sequencing and HLA analysis involved a relatively small number of individuals.

The authors reverse transcribed roughly 0.5 to 1 ug RNA with random hexamers. TCR beta CDR3 was amplified by immunoSEQ multiplex PCR. This amplification extended across 54 Vbeta and 13 Jbeta segments. TCRdb redid the calling of the immunoSEQ multiplex PCR reads with MiXCR, one entry per CDR3 protein. The sample holds around 150,000 distinct CDR3 sequences, about 94% seen once. In this sample, this clonotype turned up once. Its specificity is unknown. From blood CD8+ and CD4+ T cells, TCR beta sequences were generated. Susac syndrome patients met recently defined diagnostic criteria for definite or probable disease. Per the germline V gene, CDR1 is MGHRA and CDR2 is YSYEKL. V shed 0 bases and J 4 bases; nucleotides not matched to a gene: 8. The CDR3 is made up of 17 amino acids.

The rearrangement uses TRBV4-1 and TRBJ1-2, with TRBD1 matching 10 bases. Sequencing used CD4+ T cells from PBMCs. This sequence originates from a human donor with Susac syndrome. In DNA, the CDR3 is TGCGCCAGCAGCCAAGATTGGGGGGACAGGGGCCTCTATGGCTACACCTTC. Residues: CASSQDWGDRGLYGYTF.